The TCR beta chain described here comes from a study of blood T cell repertoires in COVID-19 (dated by TCRdb to the early 2020s). Study-level background: Collaborator samples came from the United States, Italy and Spain and covered acute and convalescent phases of COVID-19. The prospective study material was composed of cDNA or gDNA derived from T cells, B-cell-depleted T cells, or PBMCs. Deeply sampled blood TCRbeta repertoires from subjects exposed to, actively infected with, or recovered from COVID-19 were included in the dataset. A freely available public database, intended as a resource for researchers studying the immune response to SARS-CoV-2, is where the repertoires were released. The samples were drawn from the first 160 participants of the ongoing ImmuneRACE study and from 950 to 1,500 subjects provided by 6 global collaborators. Nearly every sample came with metadata listing a de-identified subject ID, COVID-19 status, age in years and sex. HLA class I and class II types, where available, came from metadata supplied by the sample provider rather than from assay-based typing. Broader findings and caveats from the paper: How much clinical and demographic metadata was included differed by source and by participant, and the metadata was provided uncurated.

This clone was recorded a few times. Its antigen is still unknown. There are no base qualities to consult, and no much larger clone falls within one base. Each collaborating institution followed its own protocols to collect whole blood in K2EDTA tubes. For TCRbeta analysis, collaborator samples were shipped as frozen whole blood, as isolated PBMCs, or as DNA extracted from either sample type. TCRbeta CDR3 regions were amplified from genomic DNA by means of the immunoSEQ Assay, a bias-controlled multiplex PCR. The study's processing was this. The number of nucleated cells in each sample was estimated by amplification of reference gene primers within the assay. To quantify the absolute abundance of each unique TCRbeta CDR3 rearrangement, sequence reads were collapsed and filtered. For each sample, productive Simpson clonality was calculated by taking the square root of Simpson's diversity index across productive rearrangements. In its TCRdb copy, this immuneACCESS table keeps in-frame sequences only and misses some clones. Where compared with another copy, unresolved V genes explain less than half of these, and the others have no known cause. V and J calls and clone size are those listed in that table; D and trimming were worked out from the DNA. The sample data list 95,000 to 110,000 clones, and 82% of these were observed just once. The top ten constitute about 5% of the sample.

Sequencing was performed on peripheral blood. This TCR came from a man aged 55 to 70 with acute or convalescent COVID-19.

At the DNA level, the sequence is TGTGCCAGCAGACTAGACATAGATACGCAGTATTTT. Its protein is CASRLDIDTQYF. The chain employs TRBV6-5 and TRBJ2-3; the D segment could be TRBD2, given 5 matching bases. V is pared back by 6 bases and J by 5 bases, with 9 bases lying between the germline termini. The germline V gene gives CDR1 as MNHEY and CDR2 as SVGAGI. The CDR3 holds 12 amino acids from the cysteine to the phenylalanine. Only the CDR3 DNA is retained, 36 bases long and in frame from the first base.